These 15 T cell receptor beta chains were all obtained from the same sample, sequenced in a study of STAT3 mutations in large granular lymphocyte leukemia. Overall study findings and caveats: At least one immunodominant TCR beta clonotype appeared in every T-cell large granular lymphocyte leukemia patient.

Produced via immunoSEQ multiplex PCR; TCRdb's table is partial and in-frame only. The table has around 39,000 clones, approximately 90% seen once. Their antigens are not known. The specimen sequenced was PBMCs. The receptor source for this set is a human donor with T large granular lymphocyte leukemia. Some clones in this sample may be carry-over from other donors' samples.

This chain uses TRBV10-3 with TRBJ2-1, with 7 bases fitting TRBD2. Germline CDR1 ENHRY, CDR2 SYGVKD. Trimming took 3 bases from V and 0 from J; bases not matched to a gene: 5. This CDR3 is 16 amino acids long. CDR3 amino acids: CAISDQSGNSYNEQFF. The DNA for the CDR3 is TGTGCCATCAGTGACCAGAGCGGGAACTCCTACAATGAGCAGTTCTTC.

This clone occurred a few times. J is TRBJ1-1 and V is TRBV5-1; 7 bases align to TRBD1. The junction had 3 bases not matched to a gene; V was cut back by 0 bases and J by 4 bases. CDR1 is SGHRS, CDR2 YFSETQ, per germline. The CDR3 contains 14 residues. CDR3 loop: CASSLVGDSTEAFF. CDR3 coding DNA: TGCGCCAGCAGCTTGGTAGGGGACAGCACTGAAGCTTTCTTT.

The chain uses TRBV19 and TRBJ1-2; perhaps TRBD1 as D (6 bases). The CDR3 is made up of 12 amino acids. V lost 3 bases and J lost 8, with 10 bases in between. In germline, CDR1 is LNHDA, CDR2 SQIVND (reference sequence). CDR3 bases: TGTGCCAGTAGTATCACAGGGTACGGCTACACCTTC. Translation gives CASSITGYGYTF.

J is TRBJ1-2 and V is TRBV27; 12 positions match TRBD1. V lost 2 bases and J lost 5; bases outside the gene matches: 21. The CDR3 is made up of 21 amino acids. The germline V gene encodes CDR1 MNHEY and CDR2 SMNVEV (reference sequence). The CDR3 bases are TGTGCCAGCAGTTTAGGACCGGGACAGGGGGCCAGTAGTTCCCCCGAGTATGGCTACACCTTC. Its protein product is CASSLGPGQGASSSPEYGYTF.

The genes are TRBV7-9 and TRBJ2-5, with D tentatively TRBD1 or TRBD2 (6 bases each). The CDR3 runs 16 residues. CDR1 and CDR2 from the germline V gene are SEHNR and FQNEAQ (reference sequence). V lost 2 bases and J 2 bases, leaving 15 bases between the germline ends. Here the CDR3 reads CASSLWGALGQETQYF. CDR3 DNA: TGTGCCAGCAGCTTATGGGGGGCCCTTGGTCAAGAGACCCAGTACTTC. The full variable domain, its missing parts supplied by reference TRBV7-9 and TRBJ2-5, is DTGVSQNPRHKITKRGQNVTFRCDPISEHNRLYWYRQTLGQGPEFLTYFQNEAQLEKSRLLSDRFSAERPKGSFSTLEIQRTEQGDSAMYLCASSLWGALGQETQYFGPGTRLLVL.

The chain has TRBV30 and TRBJ2-5; D is ambiguous. V lost 2 bases to trimming and J lost 0 bases, with 4 bases between them. Germline V CDR1 and CDR2: GTSNPN, SVGIG (reference sequence). The CDR3 contains 12 residues. CDR3 bases: TGTGCCTGGAGTCCGGACCAAGAGACCCAGTACTTC. It encodes CAWSPDQETQYF.

This clone appeared a single time. The gene calls are TRBV7-9 and TRBJ1-1; TRBD1 might be the D (6 bases). Trimming shortened V by 7 bases and J by 3 bases, and 12 bases separated the two germline ends. This CDR3 is built from 13 residues. In germline, CDR1 is SEHNR, CDR2 FQNEAQ (reference sequence). The DNA for the CDR3 is TGTGCCAGCACCATAGCAGGGGACACTGAAGCTTTCTTT. Protein product: CASTIAGDTEAFF.

This rearrangement joins TRBV19 to TRBJ1-4; D remains ambiguous. The CDR3 runs to 16 residues. Germline loops: CDR1 LNHDA, CDR2 SQIVND (reference sequence). V was clipped by 4 bases and J by 7 bases, with 19 bases between them. CDR3 sequence reads: CASSTLFRGSGEKLFF. CDR3 DNA sequence: TGTGCCAGTAGTACCCTATTTCGAGGGTCGGGTGAAAAACTGTTTTTT.

This clone was found a few times. This sequence joins TRBV13 and TRBJ1-2; a weak D match, TRBD1 (5 bases). CDR1 and CDR2 from the germline V gene are PRHDT and FYEKMQ (reference sequence). The V gene lost 3 bases and the J gene lost 2 bases, with 10 bases spanning the gap. The CDR3 covers 14 residues. The CDR3 reads CASSLRGRNYGYTF. CDR3 nucleotides: TGTGCCAGCAGCTTGAGGGGCAGGAACTATGGCTACACCTTC.

This chain joins TRBV5-1 and TRBJ2-2; unclear D gene. Germline lookup yields CDR1 SGHRS and CDR2 YFSETQ. Trimming stripped 2 bases from V and 6 bases from J, with 5 bases between. This CDR3 spans 12 amino acids. DNA of the CDR3: TGCGCCAGCAGCTTAGGAGCCGGGGAGCTGTTTTTT. It codes for CASSLGAGELFF.

The chain couples TRBV19 to TRBJ2-4; D uncertain. Germline lookup yields CDR1 LNHDA and CDR2 SQIVND (reference sequence). This CDR3 is 13 amino acids long. The germline V and J ends were trimmed by 7 bases and 4 bases, with 11 bases remaining between them. This chain's CDR3 is CASTGDAKNIQYF. The CDR3 region has the DNA TGTGCCAGTACTGGAGATGCTAAAAACATTCAGTACTTC.

The chain recombines TRBV5-1 with TRBJ1-1, with a weak D call TRBD1 (5 bases). Trimming removed 4 bases from V and 10 bases from J, with 14 bases in between. This CDR3 has 12 amino acids. Germline assignment: CDR1 SGHRS and CDR2 YFSETQ. In DNA form, the CDR3 reads TGCGCCAGCAGCCCTACGGGGGAAGGAGCTTTCTTT. It translates to CASSPTGEGAFF.

V is TRBV6-5 and J is TRBJ1-2, with 12 bases that match TRBD1. The CDR3 runs to 15 residues. Germline V gives CDR1 MNHEY, CDR2 SVGAGI. J gave up 8 bases and V 2 bases, and 6 bases lay outside the gene matches. CDR3 nucleotides: TGTGCCAGCAGTTACGGGACAGGGGGCGCGTTCGGCTACACCTTC. It codes for CASSYGTGGAFGYTF.

This chain's CDR3 is CASSVGQDKRSNEQFF. The CDR3 DNA reads as TGTGCCAGCAGCGTGGGACAGGACAAGAGGTCCAATGAGCAGTTCTTC. The gene calls are TRBV9 and TRBJ2-1, with 8 positions matching TRBD1. Per the germline V gene, CDR1 is SGDLS and CDR2 is YYNGEE. The V segment lost 2 bases and the J segment 6 bases; nucleotides outside the gene matches: 10. This CDR3 has 16 residues.

The chain uses TRBV6-1 and TRBJ2-5; D is ambiguous. Trimming stripped 7 bases from V and 4 bases from J, with 19 bases between. CDR1 and CDR2 from the germline V gene are MNHNS and SASEGT. This CDR3 contains 15 residues. CDR3 coding DNA: TGTGCCAGCATTACGACCTACCCTGGAGCAGAGACCCAGTACTTC. This translates into CASITTYPGAETQYF.